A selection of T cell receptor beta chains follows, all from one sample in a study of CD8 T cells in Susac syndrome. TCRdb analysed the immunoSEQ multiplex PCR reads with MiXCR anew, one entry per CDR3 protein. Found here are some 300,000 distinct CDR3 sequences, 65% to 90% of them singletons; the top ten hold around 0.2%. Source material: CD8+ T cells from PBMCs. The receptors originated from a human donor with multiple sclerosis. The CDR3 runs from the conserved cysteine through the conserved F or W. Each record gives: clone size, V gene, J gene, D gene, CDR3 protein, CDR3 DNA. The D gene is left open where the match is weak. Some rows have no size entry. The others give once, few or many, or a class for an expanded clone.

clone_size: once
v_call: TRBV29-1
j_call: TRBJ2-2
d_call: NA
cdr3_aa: CSVGFGELFF
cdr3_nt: TGCAGCGTTGGGTTCGGGGAGCTGTTTTTT

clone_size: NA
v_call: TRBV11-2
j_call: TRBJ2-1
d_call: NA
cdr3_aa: CASSRLRGEVHNEQFF
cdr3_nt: TGTGCCAGCAGCCGCTTACGAGGGGAGGTCCACAATGAGCAGTTCTTC

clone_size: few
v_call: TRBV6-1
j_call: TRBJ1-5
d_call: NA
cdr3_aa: CASSSSPYSNQPQHF
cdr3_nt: TGTGCCAGCAGTTCATCCCCCTATAGCAATCAGCCCCAGCATTTT

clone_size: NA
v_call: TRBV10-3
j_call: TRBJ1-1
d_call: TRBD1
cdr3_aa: CAITDRANTEAFF
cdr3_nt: TGTGCCATCACCGACAGGGCGAACACTGAAGCTTTCTTT

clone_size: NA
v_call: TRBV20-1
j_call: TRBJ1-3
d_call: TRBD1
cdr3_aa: CSARGQGIISGNTIYF
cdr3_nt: TGCAGTGCTAGAGGACAGGGAATAATTTCTGGAAACACCATATATTTT

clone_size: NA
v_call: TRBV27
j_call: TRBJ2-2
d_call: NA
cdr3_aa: CASSLFSTGELFF
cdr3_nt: TGTGCCAGCAGTCTGTTTAGCACCGGGGAGCTGTTTTTT

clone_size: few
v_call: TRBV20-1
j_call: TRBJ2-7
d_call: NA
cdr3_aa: CSARDRDRLYEQYF
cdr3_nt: TGCAGTGCTAGAGATAGGGACCGTCTCTACGAGCAGTACTTC

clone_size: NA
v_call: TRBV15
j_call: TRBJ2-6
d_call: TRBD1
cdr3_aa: CATSRDLVARGLVSGANVLTF
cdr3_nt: TGTGCCACCAGCAGAGATCTAGTGGCCAGGGGGCTAGTCTCTGGGGCCAACGTCCTGACTTTC

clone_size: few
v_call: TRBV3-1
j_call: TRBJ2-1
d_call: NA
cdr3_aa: CASSQGDFYNEQFF
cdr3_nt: TGTGCCAGCAGCCAAGGGGACTTTTACAATGAGCAGTTCTTC

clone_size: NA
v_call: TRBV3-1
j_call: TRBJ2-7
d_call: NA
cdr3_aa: CASSQDGDIGVEQYF
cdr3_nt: TGTGCCAGCAGCCAAGATGGGGATATTGGGGTCGAGCAGTACTTC